These T cell receptor beta chains were read from a single sample in a study of blood T cell repertoires in COVID-19. TCRdb's copy holds only in-frame clones and misses some; the assay was immunoSEQ multiplex PCR. This sample yields roughly 410,000 clones, of which around 89% are seen a single time; about 1.2% belongs to the top ten. The material sequenced was peripheral blood. These receptors originate from a man between 40 and 49 years old with acute or convalescent COVID-19. The CDR3 runs from the conserved cysteine through the conserved F or W. Each record gives: CDR3 protein, CDR3 DNA, J gene, V gene, clone size, D gene. D genes are given only for firm matches. Size values are once, few and many counts, or a class for expanded clones, and some rows have none.

CDR3 protein: CATSPQQGWEQYF
CDR3 DNA: TGTGCCACCAGCCCCCAGCAGGGGTGGGAGCAGTACTTC
J gene: TRBJ2-7
V gene: TRBV15
clone size: -
D gene: -

CDR3 protein: CASSPRTSGMYNEQFF
CDR3 DNA: TGTGCCAGCAGCCCTCGGACTAGCGGGATGTACAATGAGCAGTTCTTC
J gene: TRBJ2-1
V gene: TRBV7-9
clone size: -
D gene: TRBD2

CDR3 protein: CASSLPSGRAGKYEQYF
CDR3 DNA: TGTGCCAGCAGCTTGCCGAGCGGGAGGGCCGGGAAGTACGAGCAGTACTTC
J gene: TRBJ2-7
V gene: TRBV5-8
clone size: -
D gene: TRBD2

CDR3 protein: CASSPRGGRQETQYF
CDR3 DNA: TGTGCCAGCTCACCACGGGGAGGGCGTCAAGAGACCCAGTACTTC
J gene: TRBJ2-5
V gene: TRBV18
clone size: -
D gene: TRBD2

CDR3 protein: CASRGSANTGELFF
CDR3 DNA: TGCGCCAGCAGGGGTAGCGCGAACACCGGGGAGCTGTTTTTT
J gene: TRBJ2-2
V gene: TRBV5-1
clone size: -
D gene: -

CDR3 protein: CASSPSRGGKTGELFF
CDR3 DNA: TGTGCCAGCAGCCCTAGTCGCGGGGGCAAGACCGGGGAGCTGTTTTTT
J gene: TRBJ2-2
V gene: TRBV7-8
clone size: -
D gene: -

CDR3 protein: CASSSLGPVQGLYGVNTEAFF
CDR3 DNA: TGTGCCAGCAGCTCCTTAGGACCGGTCCAGGGATTGTACGGTGTGAACACTGAAGCTTTCTTT
J gene: TRBJ1-1
V gene: TRBV7-3
clone size: -
D gene: -

CDR3 protein: CASSYSLNYGYTF
CDR3 DNA: TGTGCCAGCAGTTACTCGTTAAACTATGGCTACACCTTC
J gene: TRBJ1-2
V gene: TRBV6-5
clone size: -
D gene: -

CDR3 protein: CAWSGGTSGDQETQYF
CDR3 DNA: TGTGCCTGGAGTGGCGGGACTAGCGGGGACCAAGAGACCCAGTACTTC
J gene: TRBJ2-5
V gene: TRBV30
clone size: -
D gene: TRBD2

CDR3 protein: CASKRTSAADTQYF
CDR3 DNA: TGTGCCAGCAAGCGGACTAGCGCGGCAGATACGCAGTATTTT
J gene: TRBJ2-3
V gene: TRBV6-5
clone size: -
D gene: TRBD2

CDR3 protein: CASSFTGNTEAFF
CDR3 DNA: TGTGCCAGCAGCTTTACGGGGAACACTGAAGCTTTCTTT
J gene: TRBJ1-1
V gene: TRBV7-3
clone size: -
D gene: -

CDR3 protein: CASSIYTEAFF
CDR3 DNA: TGTGCCAGTAGTATCTACACTGAAGCTTTCTTT
J gene: TRBJ1-1
V gene: TRBV19
clone size: -
D gene: -

CDR3 protein: CASSPVSDRPGYTF
CDR3 DNA: TGCGCCAGCAGTCCCGTTTCGGACAGGCCAGGCTACACCTTC
J gene: TRBJ1-2
V gene: TRBV5-1
clone size: -
D gene: TRBD1

CDR3 protein: CASSSGGSNQPQHF
CDR3 DNA: TGTGCCAGCAGCTCAGGTGGGAGCAATCAGCCCCAGCATTTT
J gene: TRBJ1-5
V gene: TRBV28
clone size: -
D gene: -

CDR3 protein: CASSQEPRAADTQYF
CDR3 DNA: TGCGCCAGCAGCCAAGAGCCCAGGGCTGCGGATACGCAGTATTTT
J gene: TRBJ2-3
V gene: TRBV4-1
clone size: -
D gene: -

CDR3 protein: CASSQVGRFTTEAFF
CDR3 DNA: TGTGCCAGCAGCCAAGTAGGCAGGTTTACGACTGAAGCTTTCTTT
J gene: TRBJ1-1
V gene: TRBV4-2
clone size: -
D gene: -

CDR3 protein: CASSLITGASYNEQFF
CDR3 DNA: TGTGCCAGCAGCTTGATTACGGGAGCCTCCTACAATGAGCAGTTCTTC
J gene: TRBJ2-1
V gene: TRBV5-6
clone size: -
D gene: -

CDR3 protein: CASSFGRTEAFF
CDR3 DNA: TGTGCCAGTAGTTTCGGTCGGACTGAAGCTTTCTTT
J gene: TRBJ1-1
V gene: TRBV19
clone size: -
D gene: -

CDR3 protein: CASSQPPGQGNNEQFF
CDR3 DNA: TGCGCCAGCAGCCAGCCTCCGGGACAGGGAAACAATGAGCAGTTCTTC
J gene: TRBJ2-1
V gene: TRBV4-1
clone size: -
D gene: TRBD1

CDR3 protein: CASQTQGANEKLFF
CDR3 DNA: TGTGCCAGCCAAACACAGGGGGCTAATGAAAAACTGTTTTTT
J gene: TRBJ1-4
V gene: TRBV5-4
clone size: once
D gene: TRBD1

CDR3 protein: CASSLRTSGFRYEQFF
CDR3 DNA: TGTGCCAGCAGCCTGAGGACTAGCGGGTTCCGCTATGAGCAGTTCTTC
J gene: TRBJ2-1
V gene: TRBV7-8
clone size: -
D gene: TRBD2

CDR3 protein: CASSRQTLAGGRTDTQYF
CDR3 DNA: TGCGCCAGCAGCAGACAGACACTAGCGGGGGGCCGCACAGATACGCAGTATTTT
J gene: TRBJ2-3
V gene: TRBV4-1
clone size: -
D gene: TRBD2